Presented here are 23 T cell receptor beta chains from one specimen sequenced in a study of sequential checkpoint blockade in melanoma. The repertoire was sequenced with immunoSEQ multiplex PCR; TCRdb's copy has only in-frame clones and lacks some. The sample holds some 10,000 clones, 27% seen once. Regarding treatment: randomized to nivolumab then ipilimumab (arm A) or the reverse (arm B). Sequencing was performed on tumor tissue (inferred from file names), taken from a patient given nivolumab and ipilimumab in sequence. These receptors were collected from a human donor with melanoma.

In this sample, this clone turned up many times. CDR3 in amino acids: CASSPKAGRNTEAFF. The CDR3 DNA reads as TGTGCCAGCAGCCCCAAGGCAGGGAGGAACACTGAAGCTTTCTTT. This chain connects TRBV11-3 to TRBJ1-1, with D possibly TRBD1 on 5 matching bases. There are 15 residues in the CDR3. Trimming pared 5 bases from V and 1 base from J, leaving 14 bases between. Per germline, CDR1 SGHNT and CDR2 YENEEA. The complete variable domain, with remaining parts taken from reference TRBV11-3 and TRBJ1-1, reads EAGVVQSPRYKIIEKKQPVAFWCNPISGHNTLYWYLQNLGQGPELLIRYENEEAVDDSQLPKDRFSAERLKGVDSTLKIQPAELGDSAVYLCASSPKAGRNTEAFFGQGTRLTVV.

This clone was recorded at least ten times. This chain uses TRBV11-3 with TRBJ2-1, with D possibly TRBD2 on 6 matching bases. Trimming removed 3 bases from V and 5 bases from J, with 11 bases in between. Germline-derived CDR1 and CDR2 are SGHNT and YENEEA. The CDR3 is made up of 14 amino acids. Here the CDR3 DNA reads TGTGCCAGCAGCTTGGGAGGTTCCAACAATGAGCAGTTCTTC. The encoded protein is CASSLGGSNNEQFF. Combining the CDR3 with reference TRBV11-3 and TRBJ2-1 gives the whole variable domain EAGVVQSPRYKIIEKKQPVAFWCNPISGHNTLYWYLQNLGQGPELLIRYENEEAVDDSQLPKDRFSAERLKGVDSTLKIQPAELGDSAVYLCASSLGGSNNEQFFGPGTRLTVL.

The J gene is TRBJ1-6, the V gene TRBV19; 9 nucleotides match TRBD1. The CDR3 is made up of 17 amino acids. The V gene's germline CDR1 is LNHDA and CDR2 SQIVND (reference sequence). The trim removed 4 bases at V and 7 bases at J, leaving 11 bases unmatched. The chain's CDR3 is CASSTRQGVTSNSPLHF. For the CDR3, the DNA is TGTGCCAGTAGTACCCGACAGGGGGTGACGTCGAATTCACCCCTCCACTTT.

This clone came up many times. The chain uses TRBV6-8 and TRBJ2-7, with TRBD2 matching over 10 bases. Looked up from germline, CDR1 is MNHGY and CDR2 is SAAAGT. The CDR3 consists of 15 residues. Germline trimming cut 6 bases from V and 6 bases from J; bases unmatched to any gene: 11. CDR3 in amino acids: CASSPPSGGAGEQYF. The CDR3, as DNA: TGTGCCAGCAGCCCCCCCAGCGGGGGGGCAGGCGAGCAGTACTTC.

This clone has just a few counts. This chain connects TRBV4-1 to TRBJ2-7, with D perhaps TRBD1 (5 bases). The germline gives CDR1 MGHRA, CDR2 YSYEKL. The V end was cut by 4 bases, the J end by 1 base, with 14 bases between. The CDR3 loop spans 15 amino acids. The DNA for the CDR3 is TGCGCCAGCAGCCCGAACCAGGGTAGATCCTACGAGCAGTACGTC. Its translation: CASSPNQGRSYEQYV.

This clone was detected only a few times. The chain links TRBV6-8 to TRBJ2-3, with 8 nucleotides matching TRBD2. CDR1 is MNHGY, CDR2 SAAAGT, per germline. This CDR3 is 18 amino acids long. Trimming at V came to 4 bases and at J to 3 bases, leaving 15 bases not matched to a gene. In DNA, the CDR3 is TGTGCCAGCAGTTTTGGTTTAGGTCGGTTAGCGGGGACAGATACGCAGTATTTT. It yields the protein CASSFGLGRLAGTDTQYF.

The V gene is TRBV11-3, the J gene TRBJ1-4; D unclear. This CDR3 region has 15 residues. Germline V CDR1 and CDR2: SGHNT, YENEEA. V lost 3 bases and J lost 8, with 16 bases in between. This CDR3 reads CASSLGGPAGEKLFF. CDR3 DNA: TGTGCCAGCAGCTTGGGAGGACCGGCGGGGGAAAAACTGTTTTTT.

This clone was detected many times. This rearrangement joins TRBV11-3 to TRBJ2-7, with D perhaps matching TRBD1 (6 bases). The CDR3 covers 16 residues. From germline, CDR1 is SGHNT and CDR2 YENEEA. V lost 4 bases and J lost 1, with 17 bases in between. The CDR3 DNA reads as TGTGCCAGCAGCTCACGGACCCGGACAGATTCCTACGAGCAGTACTTC. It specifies CASSSRTRTDSYEQYF.

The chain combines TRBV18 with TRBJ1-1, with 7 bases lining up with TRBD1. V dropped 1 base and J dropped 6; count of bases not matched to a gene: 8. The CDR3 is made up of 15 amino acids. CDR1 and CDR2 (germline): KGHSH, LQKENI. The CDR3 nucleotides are TGTGCCAGCTCACCACAGACAGGGACCGTCGCTGAAGCTTTCTTT. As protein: CASSPQTGTVAEAFF.

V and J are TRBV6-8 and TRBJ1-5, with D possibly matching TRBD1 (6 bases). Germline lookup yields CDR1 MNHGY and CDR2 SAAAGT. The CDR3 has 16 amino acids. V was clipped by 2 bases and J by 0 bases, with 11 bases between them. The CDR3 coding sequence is TGTGCCAGCAGTTACGACAGGCCGTATAGCAATCAGCCCCAGCATTTT. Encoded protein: CASSYDRPYSNQPQHF.

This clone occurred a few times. The DNA of the CDR3 is TGTGCCAGCAGTTACGGAGGAGGAGCTTTCTTT. Its protein product is CASSYGGGAFF. The rearrangement uses TRBV6-7 and TRBJ1-1, with no clear D. TRBV6-7 is an open reading frame, and its role is uncertain. The CDR3 contains 11 residues. Deletions cut 2 bases from V and 10 bases from J, with 8 bases between.

The CDR3, as DNA: TGCAGCGTTGATCAGGGAACTAATGAAAAACTGTTTTTT. It translates to CSVDQGTNEKLFF. V gene TRBV29-1 combines with J gene TRBJ1-4; D is perhaps TRBD1 (5 bases). The CDR3 covers 13 residues. The germline CDR1 and CDR2 sequences are SQVTM and ANQGSEA. V lost 3 bases, J lost 1 base, and 6 bases lay in between.

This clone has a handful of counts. The CDR3 is CASSLRQGYNSPLHF. For the CDR3, the DNA is TGTGCCAGCAGTTTAAGACAGGGCTATAATTCACCCCTCCACTTT. The V gene is TRBV6-7, the J gene TRBJ1-6; 7 bases align to TRBD1. TRBV6-7 is sorted into the ORF group, with uncertain function. CDR3 size: 15 residues. J lost 3 bases, V lost 4 bases, and 3 bases had no gene match.

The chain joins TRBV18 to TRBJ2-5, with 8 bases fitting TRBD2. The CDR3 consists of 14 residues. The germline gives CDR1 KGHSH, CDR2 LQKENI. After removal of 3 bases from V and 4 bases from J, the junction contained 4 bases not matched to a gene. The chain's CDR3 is CASSPSGGGETQYF. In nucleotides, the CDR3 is TGTGCCAGCTCACCCAGCGGGGGAGGAGAGACCCAGTACTTC.

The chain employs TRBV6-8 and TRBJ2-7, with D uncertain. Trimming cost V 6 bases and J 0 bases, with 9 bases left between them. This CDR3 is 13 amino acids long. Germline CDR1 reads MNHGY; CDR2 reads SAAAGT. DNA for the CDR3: TGTGCCAGCAGCCGCCCTGACTCCTACGAGCAGTACTTC. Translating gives CASSRPDSYEQYF.

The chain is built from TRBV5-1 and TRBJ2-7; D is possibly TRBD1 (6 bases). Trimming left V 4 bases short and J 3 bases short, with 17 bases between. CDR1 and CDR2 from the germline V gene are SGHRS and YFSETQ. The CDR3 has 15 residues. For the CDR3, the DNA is TGCGCCAGCAGCCCGGAAGCAGGGGCCCACTACGAGCAGTACGTC. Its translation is CASSPEAGAHYEQYV.

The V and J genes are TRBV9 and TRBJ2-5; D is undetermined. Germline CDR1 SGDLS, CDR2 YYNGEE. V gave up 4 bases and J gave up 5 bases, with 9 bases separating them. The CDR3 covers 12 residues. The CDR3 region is CASSPGVETQYF. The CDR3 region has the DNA TGTGCCAGCAGCCCCGGTGTTGAGACCCAGTACTTC.

The CDR3 region is CASSTTTTGQNTGELFF. CDR3 nucleotides: TGTGCCAGCAGCACGACTACGACGGGACAGAACACCGGGGAGCTGTTTTTT. This chain connects TRBV9 to TRBJ2-2; tentative D call: TRBD1 (6 bases). Trimming took 4 bases from V and 1 from J, leaving 17 bases between them. The CDR3 totals 17 residues. Per the germline V gene, CDR1 is SGDLS and CDR2 is YYNGEE.

The CDR3 sequence: CASSNTGANSNQPQHF. The CDR3 DNA reads TGTGCCAGCAGCAATACAGGGGCTAATAGCAATCAGCCCCAGCATTTT. The gene calls are TRBV28 and TRBJ1-5; 7 bases fit TRBD1. The CDR3 covers 16 residues. Germline V lookup: CDR1 MDHEN, CDR2 SYDVKM. V lost 6 bases to trimming and J lost 0 bases; unmatched junction nucleotides: 8.

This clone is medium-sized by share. The CDR3, as DNA: TGTGCCAGCAGCCTTATGGGAACCGGGGGGGCAGGTACGCAGTATTTT. Translation gives CASSLMGTGGAGTQYF. The chain recombines TRBV9 with TRBJ2-3; TRBD2 aligns across 8 bases. Germline trimming cut 4 bases from V and 8 bases from J; bases unmatched to any gene: 15. Germline CDR1 and CDR2: SGDLS and YYNGEE. The CDR3 is made up of 16 amino acids.

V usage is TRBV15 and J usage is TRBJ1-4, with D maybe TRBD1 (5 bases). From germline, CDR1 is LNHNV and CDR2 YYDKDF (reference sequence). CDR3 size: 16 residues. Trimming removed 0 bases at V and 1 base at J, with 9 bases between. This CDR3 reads CATSRDRALTNEKLFF. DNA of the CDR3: TGTGCCACCAGCAGAGACAGGGCTCTAACTAATGAAAAACTGTTTTTT.

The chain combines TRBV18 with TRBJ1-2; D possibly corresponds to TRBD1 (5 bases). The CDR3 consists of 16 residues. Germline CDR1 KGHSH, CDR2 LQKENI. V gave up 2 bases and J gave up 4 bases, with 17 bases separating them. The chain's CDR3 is CASSPTPDTGSYGYTF. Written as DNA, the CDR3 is TGTGCCAGCTCACCAACGCCGGACACTGGGTCCTATGGCTACACCTTC.

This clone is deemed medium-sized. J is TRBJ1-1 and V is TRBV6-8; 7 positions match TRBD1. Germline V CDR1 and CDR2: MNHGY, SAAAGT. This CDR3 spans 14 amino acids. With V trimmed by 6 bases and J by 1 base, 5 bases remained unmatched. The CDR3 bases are TGTGCCAGCAGCCCTGGGACAGCGAACACTGAAGCTTTCTTT. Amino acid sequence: CASSPGTANTEAFF.